The rows below give T cell receptor beta chains drawn from one sample of a study of CD8 T cells in Susac syndrome. TCRdb re-called the immunoSEQ multiplex PCR reads with MiXCR, one entry per CDR3 protein. The data show around 140,000 distinct CDR3 sequences, approximately 94% seen once. Source material: CD4+ T cells from PBMCs. These receptors were obtained from a human donor in good health. Both conserved end residues are part of each CDR3. Each record gives: clone size, CDR3 length, V gene, D gene, J gene, CDR3 DNA, CDR3 protein. The D gene is left open where the match is weak. Expanded clones are given a class, and other clones once, few, many or no size at all.

once	12	TRBV30	TRBD1	TRBJ1-2	TGTGCCTGGAGTTCAGGGGGCTATGGCTACACCTTC	CAWSSGGYGYTF
few	15	TRBV5-1	TRBD2	TRBJ2-7	TGCGCCAGCAGCTTGGTCGCTAGCGGGACCTACGAGCAGTACTTC	CASSLVASGTYEQYF
.	17	TRBV4-1	TRBD2	TRBJ2-3	TGCGCCAGCAGCCGCGGGACTAGCGGATTATCCACAGATACGCAGTATTTT	CASSRGTSGLSTDTQYF
.	14	TRBV6-5	.	TRBJ1-2	TGTGCCAGCAGTTACTCGGGCGGGAACTATGGCTACACCTTC	CASSYSGGNYGYTF
.	16	TRBV28	TRBD2	TRBJ2-3	TGTGCCAGCAGTTTATCCCTAGCGGGATACACAGATACGCAGTATTTT	CASSLSLAGYTDTQYF
.	15	TRBV5-6	.	TRBJ1-1	TGTGCCAGCAGCTTTCTCCCAAGAATGAACACTGAAGCTTTCTTT	CASSFLPRMNTEAFF
.	16	TRBV5-6	.	TRBJ2-3	TGTGCCAGCAGCTTCGGGAGTTCCCCGGGGACAGATACGCAGTATTTT	CASSFGSSPGTDTQYF
.	16	TRBV19	.	TRBJ2-2	TGTGCCAGTAGTACCTCCCCGACAGTGAACACCGGGGAGCTGTTTTTT	CASSTSPTVNTGELFF
few	11	TRBV18	.	TRBJ2-7	TGTGCCAGCTCACCAGGGGGCGAGCAGTACTTC	CASSPGGEQYF
.	18	TRBV27	.	TRBJ2-7	TGTGCCAGCAGTTTAAATATCCGGACAGACAAAACCACCTACGAGCAGTACTTC	CASSLNIRTDKTTYEQYF
once	12	TRBV12-3/TRBV12-4	.	TRBJ2-2	TGTGCCAGCAGTTTCGGGGTCGGGGAGCTGTTTTTT	CASSFGVGELFF
.	16	TRBV5-1	TRBD1	TRBJ1-1	TGCGCCAGCAGCTACGGACAGGACTTTATGAACACTGAAGCTTTCTTT	CASSYGQDFMNTEAFF
.	17	TRBV11-2	TRBD1	TRBJ2-5	TGTGCCAGCGGAAGATACAGCTGGGCAGGGGGCGAGGAGACCCAGTACTTC	CASGRYSWAGGEETQYF
.	13	TRBV6-5	TRBD1	TRBJ1-1	TGTGCCAGCAGTAAATACAGGGGTAACGGAGCTTTCTTT	CASSKYRGNGAFF
.	18	TRBV4-2	TRBD2	TRBJ2-3	TGTGCCAGCAGCCAAGAGAGGGCAGCGGGAGGGCCGGTAGATACGCAGTATTTT	CASSQERAAGGPVDTQYF